Included here is one T cell receptor beta chain sequence, with context. In the authors' methods: It was from reference gene primer amplification that nucleated cell counts were estimated. The assay was immunoSEQ multiplex PCR, and TCRdb's table has in-frame clones only and misses some. The V and J calls and the clone size are those of that table, but D and trimming were determined from the DNA. The sample shows tens of thousands of clones, roughly 80% of them seen only once. This entry comes from a study of blood T cell repertoires in COVID-19. Study as a whole: Italy, Spain and the United States were the sources of the convalescent and acute COVID-19 samples. Nucleic acid was either cDNA or gDNA, and it came from T cells, B-cell-depleted T cells, or PBMCs.

This clonotype originated in a woman of 80 years or more with acute or convalescent COVID-19. Sequencing was performed on peripheral blood.

Here the CDR3 DNA reads TGTGCCAGCAGCTCCCGGACAGGGAACTATGGCTACACCTTC. It codes for CASSSRTGNYGYTF. The genes are TRBV7-9 and TRBJ1-2, with TRBD1 matching 8 bases. After removal of 4 bases from V and 2 bases from J, the junction contained 3 bases not matched to a gene. The CDR3 covers 14 residues. Germline CDR1 reads SEHNR; CDR2 reads FQNEAQ (reference sequence).